This T cell receptor beta chain was observed in a study of T cell responses to AZD1222 COVID-19 vaccine. Study-level points and caveats: Just 5 or 6 AZD1222 recipients tested seropositive at baseline. Repertoire sampling happened only post peak T cell response. Distributed over spike, vaccine-associated CD4 TCRs predominated at 160-218 and 743-854.

Measured with immunoSEQ multiplex PCR; TCRdb has only the in-frame clones, and not every one. The sample records about 150,000 clones, approximately 87% being singletons. The CDR3 loop spans 14 amino acids. Germline V CDR1 and CDR2: SGHRS, YFSETQ. Trimming shortened V by 3 bases and J by 3 bases, and 13 bases separated the two germline ends. In regard to this clone: Its target is unknown.

The source material was peripheral blood, sampled on day 0 of MenACWY control vaccination. This sequence joins TRBV5-1 and TRBJ2-7; D not resolved. This clonotype was obtained from an adult in good health. CDR3 amino acids: CASSSDATYYEQYF. The CDR3 DNA sequence: TGCGCCAGCAGCTCGGACGCCACCTACTACGAGCAGTACTTC.